This TCR beta chain was sequenced for a study of T cell repertoires in cytomegalovirus infection. About the research overall: CMV epitopes that were recently identified and HLA-C-restricted were used alongside well-studied HLA-B-restricted ones. The public TCR beta signatures pointed to both CMV infection and matching HLA type.

TCRdb called the reads again in MiXCR, with one record for every CDR3 protein. The profile shows around 570,000 distinct CDR3 sequences, about 39% of them singletons. CDR3 length: 14 amino acids. V lost 0 bases and J 4 bases, leaving 9 bases between the germline ends. The germline V gene encodes CDR1 MGHRA and CDR2 YSYEKL. To note about this clonotype: The antigen is undetermined.

The chain is built from TRBV4-1 and TRBJ1-2; D not certain. Source: cultured PBMCs, taken from culture after CMV antigen stimulation. The source is a human donor in good health (CMV status not recorded). Some clones in this sample may be carry-over from other donors' samples. CDR3 protein: CASSQDFGTYGYTF. CDR3 sequence (DNA): TGCGCCAGCAGCCAAGATTTTGGCACCTATGGCTACACCTTC.